A single sample is the source of the 20 T cell receptor beta chains below, sequenced in a study of post-analysis software for immune sequencing data. Study-wide results and limits: Five or six TRBV segments, TRBV5-6, TRBV5-1 and TRBV20-1 among them, were found more frequent in patients than controls.

The antigens for these receptors are not known. Each TCR beta cDNA library carried unique molecular identifiers. TCRdb analysed the PCR reads with MiXCR anew, one entry per CDR3 protein. This sample has about 460,000 distinct CDR3 sequences, with under 55% found just once. Sequencing was performed on blood. These TCRs come from a girl under 18 with multiple sclerosis.

The chain links TRBV29-1 to TRBJ2-7; 7 bases match TRBD1. CDR3 length: 14 residues. Trimming removed 0 bases from V and 0 bases from J; junction bases left unmatched: 2. The V gene's germline CDR1 is SQVTM and CDR2 ANQGSEA. The CDR3 DNA follows: TGCAGCGTTGAAGATGACAGGGACTCCTACGAGCAGTACTTC. It specifies CSVEDDRDSYEQYF.

This clonotype was seen repeatedly, ten times or more. This chain connects TRBV7-2 to TRBJ1-2; D ambiguous. V lost 0 bases to trimming and J lost 3 bases, with 5 bases between them. The CDR3 runs 13 residues. Looked up from germline, CDR1 is SGHTA and CDR2 is FQGNSA. In DNA form, the CDR3 reads TGTGCCAGCAGCTTAGCTGGGTACTATGGCTACACCTTC. This encodes CASSLAGYYGYTF.

This chain connects TRBV10-3 to TRBJ2-3; D ambiguous. Germline V gives CDR1 ENHRY, CDR2 SYGVKD. Trimming removed 3 bases at V and 0 bases at J, with 10 bases between. The CDR3 is made up of 15 amino acids. CDR3 nucleotide sequence: TGTGCCATCAGTGAAGCGCCCAGCAGCACAGATACGCAGTATTTT. Translation: CAISEAPSSTDTQYF.

This clonotype came up a few times. The J gene is TRBJ2-7, the V gene TRBV28; 8 bases are shared with TRBD1. V was clipped by 5 bases and J by 3 bases; unmatched bases: 9. The CDR3 sequence is 15 residues long. Germline CDR1 is MDHEN and CDR2 is SYDVKM. The CDR3, as DNA: TGTGCCAGCAGTATACGGACAGGGATTAGCTACGAGCAGTACTTC. Encoded protein: CASSIRTGISYEQYF.

V gene TRBV28 combines with J gene TRBJ2-7; 7 nucleotides match TRBD2. The CDR3 runs to 13 residues. Losses at the gene ends were 4 bases for V and 7 bases for J; bases not matched to a gene: 7. CDR1 MDHEN and CDR2 SYDVKM come from the germline V gene. CDR3: CASSSLGGGEQYF. Here the CDR3 DNA reads TGTGCCAGCAGTTCCCTTGGGGGAGGGGAGCAGTACTTC.

The rearrangement uses TRBV20-1 and TRBJ1-6; D is unresolved. Per germline, CDR1 DFQATT and CDR2 SNEGSKA (reference sequence). Deletions cut 5 bases from V and 6 bases from J, with 14 bases between. This CDR3 comprises 14 residues. CDR3 coding DNA: TGCAGTGCTGGCCGGGGAGTCTCTAATTCACCCCTCCACTTT. Protein: CSAGRGVSNSPLHF.

This chain uses TRBV6-6 with TRBJ2-4; the match to TRBD2 covers 8 bases. The DNA end lines up better with TRBJ2-5; the J call may be wrong. The CDR3 length is 15 residues. Germline lookup yields CDR1 MNHNY and CDR2 SVGAGI (reference sequence). The CDR3 spells CASSRSGTWVQTQYF. CDR3 bases: TGTGCCAGCAGTCGTAGCGGGACATGGGTTCAGACCCAGTACTTC.

The chain joins TRBV20-1 to TRBJ1-2; perhaps TRBD1 as D (5 bases). The CDR3 is 18 residues long. V lost 3 bases to trimming and J lost 5 bases, with 28 bases between them. CDR1 and CDR2 (germline): DFQATT, SNEGSKA (reference sequence). The CDR3 loop is CSASPSGGGSPLIYGYTF. The CDR3 DNA reads TGCAGTGCTAGTCCGTCGGGGGGGGGAAGCCCCTTGATTTATGGCTACACCTTC.

The chain is built from TRBV14 and TRBJ1-2; no definite D call. The CDR3 is 14 amino acids. Germline V gene sequence: CDR1 SGHDN, CDR2 FVKESK. V was clipped by 1 base and J by 6 bases, with 12 bases between them. The CDR3 DNA follows: TGTGCCAGCAGCCAAGGGAACCACGTGAATGGCTACACCTTC. Translating gives CASSQGNHVNGYTF.

This clonotype was seen a handful of times. CDR3 protein: CSARGQYTDTQYF. As DNA, the CDR3 is TGCAGCGCTCGGGGACAGTACACAGATACGCAGTATTTT. The chain combines TRBV29-1 with TRBJ2-3, with 7 bases lining up with TRBD1. J was trimmed by 2 bases and V by 7 bases; bases with no gene match: 6. The length of the CDR3 is 13 residues. CDR1 is SQVTM, CDR2 ANQGSEA, per germline.

This sequence joins TRBV27 and TRBJ2-5; D ambiguous. Germline lookup yields CDR1 MNHEY and CDR2 SMNVEV (reference sequence). This CDR3 region has 14 residues. V was pared by 2 bases and J by 2 bases, with 9 bases between. The CDR3 DNA reads as TGTGCCAGCAGTTTACGGGTCACGCAAGAGACCCAGTACTTC. Residues: CASSLRVTQETQYF.

V and J are TRBV20-1 and TRBJ2-7; the D is unclear. CDR3 length: 18 residues. Germline V gene lookup returns CDR1 DFQATT and CDR2 SNEGSKA (reference sequence). Trimming took off 1 base at V and 1 base at J, with 23 bases between the two ends. In DNA form, the CDR3 reads TGCAGTGCTAGAGCCCTACCGGTAGCCGGTCTTACGTCCTACGAGCAGTACTTC. Translated, it gives CSARALPVAGLTSYEQYF.

The rearrangement links TRBV12-3 or TRBV12-4 to TRBJ1-4; D may be TRBD1 (5 bases). The germline V and J ends were trimmed by 6 bases and 2 bases, with 13 bases remaining between them. The CDR3 spans 15 residues. Here the CDR3 reads CASRQALGTNEKLFF. The CDR3 nucleotides read TGTGCCAGCAGACAGGCCCTCGGGACTAATGAAAAACTGTTTTTT.

The chain links TRBV24-1 to TRBJ2-3; 8 bases match TRBD2. Germline lookup yields CDR1 KGHDR and CDR2 SFDVKD. This CDR3 has 18 amino acids. V lost 4 bases, J lost 1 base, and 12 bases stayed unmatched. CDR3 DNA: TGTGCCACCAGTGACTCACTTCCCGGGACTAGGCGCACAGATACGCAGTATTTT. Protein sequence: CATSDSLPGTRRTDTQYF.

This clonotype was counted between two and nine times. The chain combines TRBV20-1 with TRBJ2-7; TRBD2 aligns across 13 bases. This CDR3 region has 16 residues. Unmatched junction bases numbered 12, after V lost 5 bases and J lost 5 bases. CDR1 DFQATT and CDR2 SNEGSKA come from the germline V gene (reference sequence). CDR3 region: CSAQLAGGPGRNEQYF. As DNA, the CDR3 is TGCAGTGCTCAACTAGCGGGAGGGCCGGGTCGAAACGAGCAGTACTTC.

The V gene is TRBV27, the J gene TRBJ1-4; TRBD1 aligns across 10 bases. This CDR3 is built from 17 residues. Germline values: CDR1 MNHEY, CDR2 SMNVEV (reference sequence). Germline trimming cut 1 base from V and 3 bases from J; bases unmatched to any gene: 5. The CDR3 loop reads CASSLYRDRGANEKLFF. CDR3 in DNA: TGTGCCAGCAGTTTATACCGGGACAGGGGAGCTAATGAAAAACTGTTTTTT. Drawing the rest from reference TRBV27 and TRBJ1-4, the complete variable domain is EAQVTQNPRYLITVTGKKLTVTCSQNMNHEYMSWYRQDPGLGLRQIYYSMNVEVTDKGDVPEGYKVSRKEKRNFPLILESPSPNQTSLYFCASSLYRDRGANEKLFFGSGTQLSVL.

A few counts support this clonotype. The chain recombines TRBV7-9 with TRBJ2-7; D possibly corresponds to TRBD2 (7 bases). V shed 1 base and J shed 2 bases, with 9 bases lying between them. There are 14 residues in the CDR3. Germline loops: CDR1 SEHNR, CDR2 FQNEAQ (reference sequence). Here the CDR3 reads CASSLVGGPYEQYF. Written as DNA, the CDR3 is TGTGCCAGCAGCTTAGTCGGGGGGCCCTACGAGCAGTACTTC.

About this clonotype itself: Germline and junction disagree at one end, which may indicate a read error. V and J are TRBV28 and TRBJ2-1; D tentatively reads TRBD1 or TRBD2 (5 bases each). Germline CDR1 MDHEN, CDR2 SYDVKM. There are 16 residues in the CDR3. The CDR3 sequence: CASSSLRQGDYSEQFF. CDR3 DNA: TGTGCCAGCAGCTCATTGAGGCAGGGAGATTACAGTGAGCAGTTCTTC.

This rearrangement joins TRBV20-1 to TRBJ2-3; 9 nucleotides line up with TRBD2. The J segment lost 1 base and the V segment lost 0 bases, leaving 11 bases of the junction unmatched. CDR3 length equals 18 residues. The V gene's germline CDR1 is DFQATT and CDR2 SNEGSKA (reference sequence). CDR3 in amino acids: CSARELAGGLERTDTQYF. The DNA for the CDR3 is TGCAGTGCTAGAGAACTAGCGGGCGGGCTAGAGCGCACAGATACGCAGTATTTT.

The rearrangement joins TRBV9 to TRBJ2-5; 8 bases agree with TRBD2. The J call is doubtful: the DNA matches TRBJ2-7 better. The CDR3 spans 15 residues. The germline gives CDR1 SGDLS, CDR2 YYNGEE. The CDR3 here is CASSVEASGFNEQYF. The CDR3 coding sequence is TGTGCCAGCAGCGTAGAGGCTAGCGGGTTCAACGAGCAGTACTTC.